This TCR beta chain was captured in a study of T-cell memory formation after mild COVID-19. TCRdb re-called the 5' RACE reads with MiXCR, one entry per CDR3 protein. The sample holds roughly 500,000 distinct CDR3 sequences, around 21% seen once. This clonotype came up many times. Germline-derived CDR1 and CDR2 are SGHTA and FQGNSA. Trimming shortened V by 2 bases and J by 5 bases, and 11 bases separated the two germline ends. The CDR3 loop spans 14 amino acids. This sequence was found in an adult woman who had mild COVID-19 (a few samples of this study predate the infection). Cell type and time point are not known. Sequences were obtained from PBMCs or a T cell subset sorted from them (not recorded which). This sequence joins TRBV7-2 and TRBJ2-3, with a possible D match to TRBD2 (6 bases). The CDR3 coding sequence is TGTGCCAGCAGCTTAAACTACGGGGGAGATACGCAGTATTTT. Protein sequence: CASSLNYGGDTQYF.